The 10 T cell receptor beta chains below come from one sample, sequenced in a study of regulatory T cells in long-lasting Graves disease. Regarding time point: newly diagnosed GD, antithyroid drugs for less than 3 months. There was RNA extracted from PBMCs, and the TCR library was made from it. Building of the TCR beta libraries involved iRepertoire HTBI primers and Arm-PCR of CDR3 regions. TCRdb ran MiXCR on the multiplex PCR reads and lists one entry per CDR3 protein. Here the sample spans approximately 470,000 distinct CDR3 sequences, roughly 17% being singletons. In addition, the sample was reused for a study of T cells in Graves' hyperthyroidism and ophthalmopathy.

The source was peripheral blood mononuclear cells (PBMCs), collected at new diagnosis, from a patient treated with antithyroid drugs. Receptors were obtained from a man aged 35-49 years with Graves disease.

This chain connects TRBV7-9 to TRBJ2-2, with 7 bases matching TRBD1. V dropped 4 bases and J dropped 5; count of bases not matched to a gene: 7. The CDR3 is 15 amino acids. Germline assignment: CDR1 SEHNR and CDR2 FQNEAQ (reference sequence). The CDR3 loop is CASSSWTGLTGELFF. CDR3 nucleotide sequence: TGTGCCAGCAGCTCCTGGACAGGTCTAACCGGGGAGCTGTTTTTT.

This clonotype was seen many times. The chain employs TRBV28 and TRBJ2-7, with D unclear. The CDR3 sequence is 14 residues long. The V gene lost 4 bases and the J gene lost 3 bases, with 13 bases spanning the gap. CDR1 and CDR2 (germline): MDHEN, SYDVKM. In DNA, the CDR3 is TGTGCCAGCAGTTCCCCCGGGCCGATCTACGAGCAGTACTTC. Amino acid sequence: CASSSPGPIYEQYF. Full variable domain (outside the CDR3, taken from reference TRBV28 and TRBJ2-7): DVKVTQSSRYLVKRTGEKVFLECVQDMDHENMFWYRQDPGLGLRLIYFSYDVKMKEKGDIPEGYSVSREKKERFSLILESASTNQTSMYLCASSSPGPIYEQYFGPGTRLTVT.

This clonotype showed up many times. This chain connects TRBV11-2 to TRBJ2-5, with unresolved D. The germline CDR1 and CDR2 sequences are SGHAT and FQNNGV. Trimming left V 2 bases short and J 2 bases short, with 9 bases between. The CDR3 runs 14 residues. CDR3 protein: CASSLRVDQETQYF. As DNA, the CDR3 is TGTGCCAGCAGCTTAAGGGTAGATCAAGAGACCCAGTACTTC.

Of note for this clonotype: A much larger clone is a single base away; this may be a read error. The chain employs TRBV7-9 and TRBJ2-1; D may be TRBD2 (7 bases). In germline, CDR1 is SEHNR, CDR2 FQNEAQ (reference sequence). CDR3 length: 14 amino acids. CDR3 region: CASSLSAGDNGQFF. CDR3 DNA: TGTGCCAGCAGCTTAAGTGCGGGGGACAATGGGCAGTTCTTC.

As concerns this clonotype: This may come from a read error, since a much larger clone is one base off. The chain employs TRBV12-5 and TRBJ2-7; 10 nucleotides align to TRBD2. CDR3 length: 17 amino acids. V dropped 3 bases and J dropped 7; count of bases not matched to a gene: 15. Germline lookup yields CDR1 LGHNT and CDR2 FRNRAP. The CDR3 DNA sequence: TGTGCTAGTGGTTTTACAACCGGGACTAGCGACTACAATGAGCAGTACTTC. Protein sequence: CASGFTTGTSDYNEQYF.

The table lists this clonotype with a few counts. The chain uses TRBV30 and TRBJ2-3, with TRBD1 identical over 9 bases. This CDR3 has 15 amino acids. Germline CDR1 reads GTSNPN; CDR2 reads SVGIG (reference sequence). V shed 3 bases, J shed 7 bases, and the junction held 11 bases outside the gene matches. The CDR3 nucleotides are TGTGCCTGGAGCCCGACCGGGACAGGGCGATATACGCAGTATTTT. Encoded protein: CAWSPTGTGRYTQYF.

CDR3 nucleotide sequence: TGTGCCAGCAGCTTATCAGAAGAAACGGGATCCTATGGCTACACCTTC. Residues: CASSLSEETGSYGYTF. The V call is TRBV7-9, the J call TRBJ1-2; D not certain. V gave up 2 bases and J gave up 4 bases, with 17 bases separating them. The CDR3 length is 16 residues. CDR1 SEHNR and CDR2 FQNEAQ come from the germline V gene (reference sequence).

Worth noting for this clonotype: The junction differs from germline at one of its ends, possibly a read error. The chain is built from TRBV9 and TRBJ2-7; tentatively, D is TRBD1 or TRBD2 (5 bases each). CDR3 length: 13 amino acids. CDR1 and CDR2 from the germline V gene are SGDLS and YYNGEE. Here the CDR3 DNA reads TGTACCAGCAGCTCGGGACCGCCCGGCGAGCAGTACTTC. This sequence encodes CTSSSGPPGEQYF.

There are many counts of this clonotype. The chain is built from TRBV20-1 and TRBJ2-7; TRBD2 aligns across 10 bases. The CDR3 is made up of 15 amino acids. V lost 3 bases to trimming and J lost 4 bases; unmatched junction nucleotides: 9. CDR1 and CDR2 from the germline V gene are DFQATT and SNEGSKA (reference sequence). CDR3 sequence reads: CSASSTSGASYEQYF. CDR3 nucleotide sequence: TGCAGTGCTAGTTCTACTAGCGGGGCCTCTTACGAGCAGTACTTC.

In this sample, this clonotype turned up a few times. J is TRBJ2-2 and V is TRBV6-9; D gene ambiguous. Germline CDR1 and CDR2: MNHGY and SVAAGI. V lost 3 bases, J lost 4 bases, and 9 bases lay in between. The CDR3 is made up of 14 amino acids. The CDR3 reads CASSYSDLTGELFF. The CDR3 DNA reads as TGTGCCAGCAGTTACTCTGACCTCACCGGGGAGCTGTTTTTT.